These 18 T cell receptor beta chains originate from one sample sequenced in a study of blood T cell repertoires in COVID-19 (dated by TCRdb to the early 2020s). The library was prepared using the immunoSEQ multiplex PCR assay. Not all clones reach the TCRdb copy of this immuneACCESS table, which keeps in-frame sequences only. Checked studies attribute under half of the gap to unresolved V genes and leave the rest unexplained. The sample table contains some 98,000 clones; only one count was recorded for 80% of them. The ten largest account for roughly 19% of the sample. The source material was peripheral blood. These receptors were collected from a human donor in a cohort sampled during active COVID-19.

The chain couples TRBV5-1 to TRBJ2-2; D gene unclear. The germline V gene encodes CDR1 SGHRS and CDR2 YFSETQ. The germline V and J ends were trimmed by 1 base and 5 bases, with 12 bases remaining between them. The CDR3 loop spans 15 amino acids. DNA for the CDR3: TGCGCCAGCAGCTTGAGGCAGGTGGAAACCGGGGAGCTGTTTTTT. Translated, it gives CASSLRQVETGELFF.

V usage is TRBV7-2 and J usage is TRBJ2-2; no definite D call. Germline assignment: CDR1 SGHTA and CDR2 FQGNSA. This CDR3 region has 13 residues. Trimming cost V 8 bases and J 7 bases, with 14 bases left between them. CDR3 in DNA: TGTGCCAGCGCTAAGAGTGATGGCGGGGAGCTGTTTTTT. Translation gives CASAKSDGGELFF.

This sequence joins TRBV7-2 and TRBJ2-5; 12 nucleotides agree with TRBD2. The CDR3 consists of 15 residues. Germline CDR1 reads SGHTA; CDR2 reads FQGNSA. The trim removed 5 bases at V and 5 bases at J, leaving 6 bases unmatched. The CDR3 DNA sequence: TGTGCCAGCAGCCCTCGGACTAGCGGGATGGAGACCCAGTACTTC. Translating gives CASSPRTSGMETQYF.

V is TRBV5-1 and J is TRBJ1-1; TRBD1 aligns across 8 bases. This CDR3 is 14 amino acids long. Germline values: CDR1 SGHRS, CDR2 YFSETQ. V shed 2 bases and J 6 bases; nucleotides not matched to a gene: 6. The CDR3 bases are TGCGCCAGCAGCTTCGGACAGGGAGGGGCTGAAGCTTTCTTT. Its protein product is CASSFGQGGAEAFF.

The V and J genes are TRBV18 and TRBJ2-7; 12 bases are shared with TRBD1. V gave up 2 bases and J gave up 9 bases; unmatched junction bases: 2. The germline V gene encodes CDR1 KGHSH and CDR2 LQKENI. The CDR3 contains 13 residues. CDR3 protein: CASSPGTGGVQYF. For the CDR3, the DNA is TGTGCCAGCTCACCAGGGACAGGGGGCGTGCAGTACTTC.

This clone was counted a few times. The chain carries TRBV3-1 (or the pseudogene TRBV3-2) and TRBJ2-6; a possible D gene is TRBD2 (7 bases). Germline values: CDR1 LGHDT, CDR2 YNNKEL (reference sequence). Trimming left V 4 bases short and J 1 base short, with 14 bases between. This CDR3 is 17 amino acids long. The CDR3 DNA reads TGTGCCAGCAGCCGAAGGGGGGGCAGATCTGGGGCCAACGTCCTGACTTTC. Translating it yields CASSRRGGRSGANVLTF.

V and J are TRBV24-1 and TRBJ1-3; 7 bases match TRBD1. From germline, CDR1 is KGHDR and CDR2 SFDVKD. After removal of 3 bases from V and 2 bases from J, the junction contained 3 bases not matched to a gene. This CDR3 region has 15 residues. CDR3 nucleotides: TGTGCCACCAGTGATACAGGGGATCCTGGAAACACCATATATTTT. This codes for CATSDTGDPGNTIYF.

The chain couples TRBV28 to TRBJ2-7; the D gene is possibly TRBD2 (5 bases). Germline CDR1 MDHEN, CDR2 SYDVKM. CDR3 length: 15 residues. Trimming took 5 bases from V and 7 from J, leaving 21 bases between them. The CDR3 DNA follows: TGTGCCAGCAGTACCGGGCCCCAGAGGAGCGGAGAGCAGTACTTC. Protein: CASSTGPQRSGEQYF.

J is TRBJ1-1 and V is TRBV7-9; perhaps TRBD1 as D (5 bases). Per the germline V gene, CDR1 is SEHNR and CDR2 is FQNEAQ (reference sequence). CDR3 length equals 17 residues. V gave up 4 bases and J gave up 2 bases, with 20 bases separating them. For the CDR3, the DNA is TGTGCCAGCAGCTCCCCCAAATGGACAAACACTAACACTGAAGCTTTCTTT. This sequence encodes CASSSPKWTNTNTEAFF.

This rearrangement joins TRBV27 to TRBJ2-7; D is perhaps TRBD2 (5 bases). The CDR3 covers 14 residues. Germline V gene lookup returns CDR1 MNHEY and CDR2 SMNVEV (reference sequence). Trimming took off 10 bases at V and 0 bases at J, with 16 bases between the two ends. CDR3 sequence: CATKGPGISYEQYF. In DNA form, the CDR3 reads TGTGCCACCAAGGGTCCGGGGATCTCCTACGAGCAGTACTTC.

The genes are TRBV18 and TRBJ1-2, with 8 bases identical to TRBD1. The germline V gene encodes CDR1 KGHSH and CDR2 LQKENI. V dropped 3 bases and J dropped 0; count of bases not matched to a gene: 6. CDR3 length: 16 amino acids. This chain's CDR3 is CASSPRQGTTNYGYTF. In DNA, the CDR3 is TGTGCCAGCTCACCTCGACAGGGGACGACTAACTATGGCTACACCTTC.

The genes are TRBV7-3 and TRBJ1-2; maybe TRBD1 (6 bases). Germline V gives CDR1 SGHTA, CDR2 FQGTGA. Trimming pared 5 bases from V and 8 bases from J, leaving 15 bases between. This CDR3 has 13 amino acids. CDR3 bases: TGTGCCAGCAGCCCCCAACAGGGTCGCGGCTACACCTTC. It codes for CASSPQQGRGYTF. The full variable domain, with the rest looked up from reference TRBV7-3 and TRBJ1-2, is GAGVSQTPSNKVTEKGKYVELRCDPISGHTALYWYRQSLGQGPEFLIYFQGTGAADDSGLPNDRFFAVRPEGSVSTLKIQRTERGDSAVYLCASSPQQGRGYTFGSGTRLTVV.

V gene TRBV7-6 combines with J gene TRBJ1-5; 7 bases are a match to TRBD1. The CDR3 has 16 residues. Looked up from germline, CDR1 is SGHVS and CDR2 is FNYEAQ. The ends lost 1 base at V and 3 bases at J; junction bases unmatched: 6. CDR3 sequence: CASSLEGRGFNQPQHF. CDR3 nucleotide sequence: TGTGCCAGCAGCTTAGAGGGCAGGGGGTTCAATCAGCCCCAGCATTTT.

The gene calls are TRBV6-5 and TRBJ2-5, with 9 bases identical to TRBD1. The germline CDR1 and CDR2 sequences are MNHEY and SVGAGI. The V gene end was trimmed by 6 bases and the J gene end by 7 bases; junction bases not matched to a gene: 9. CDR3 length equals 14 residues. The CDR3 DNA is TGTGCCAGCAGCCGTTCACAGGGGGCTGGGACCCAGTACTTC. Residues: CASSRSQGAGTQYF.

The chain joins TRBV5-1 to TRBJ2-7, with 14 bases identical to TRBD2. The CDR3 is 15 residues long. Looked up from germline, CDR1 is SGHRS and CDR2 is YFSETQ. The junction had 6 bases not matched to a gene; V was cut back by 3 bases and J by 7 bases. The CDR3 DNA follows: TGCGCCAGCAGCTCCGGGACTAGCGGGAGTAGGGAGCAGTACTTC. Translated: CASSSGTSGSREQYF.

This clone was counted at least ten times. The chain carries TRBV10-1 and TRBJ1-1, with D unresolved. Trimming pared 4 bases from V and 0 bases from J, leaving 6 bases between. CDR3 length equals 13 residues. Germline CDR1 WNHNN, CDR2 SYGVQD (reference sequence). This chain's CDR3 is CASSVGMNTEAFF. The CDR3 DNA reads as TGCGCCAGCAGTGTGGGCATGAACACTGAAGCTTTCTTT.

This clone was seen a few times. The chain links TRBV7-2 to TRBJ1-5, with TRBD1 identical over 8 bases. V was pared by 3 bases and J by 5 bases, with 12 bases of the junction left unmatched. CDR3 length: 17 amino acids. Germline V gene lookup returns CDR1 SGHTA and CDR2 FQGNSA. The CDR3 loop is CASSFRLPGTGHQPQHF. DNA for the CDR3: TGTGCCAGCAGCTTCAGACTCCCGGGGACAGGACATCAGCCCCAGCATTTT.

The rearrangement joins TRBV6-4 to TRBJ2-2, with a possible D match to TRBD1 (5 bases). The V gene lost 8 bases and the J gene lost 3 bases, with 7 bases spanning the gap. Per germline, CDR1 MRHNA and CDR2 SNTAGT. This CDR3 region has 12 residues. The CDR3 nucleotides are TGTGCCAGCCGACAGTACACCGGGGAGCTGTTTTTT. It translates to CASRQYTGELFF.